The 29 T cell receptor beta chains given below trace back to one sample, sequenced in a study of blood T cell repertoires in COVID-19. Assay used: immunoSEQ multiplex PCR; TCRdb lists only in-frame clones, some missing. This table has a few hundred thousand clones, around 83% appearing once. The specimen sequenced was peripheral blood. Receptors were obtained from a man aged 40-50 years who had recovered from COVID-19.

This rearrangement joins TRBV7-2 to TRBJ1-1; D is uncertain. Germline values: CDR1 SGHTA, CDR2 FQGNSA. Between the trimmed V and J ends, which lost 4 bases and 3 bases, there was a span of 12 bases. The CDR3 contains 14 residues. This CDR3 reads CASSSVSSDTEAFF. In DNA form, the CDR3 reads TGTGCCAGCAGCTCCGTTTCTTCGGACACTGAAGCTTTCTTT.

J is TRBJ2-7 and V is TRBV6-5, with D possibly being TRBD1 (6 bases). Trimming cost V 5 bases and J 5 bases, with 16 bases left between them. The CDR3 length is 14 residues. CDR1 is MNHEY, CDR2 SVGAGI, per germline. CDR3 DNA: TGTGCCAGCAGTCAACAGGGTGTTGGGGACGAGCAGTACTTC. It codes for CASSQQGVGDEQYF.

V is TRBV11-2 and J is TRBJ2-1; TRBD2 matches at 7 bases. This CDR3 region has 14 residues. V was clipped by 5 bases and J by 10 bases; unmatched bases: 11. Per germline, CDR1 SGHAT and CDR2 FQNNGV. The CDR3, as DNA: TGTGCCAGCAGCCCCCTCCCTCTTAGCGGGGAGCAGTTCTTC. It specifies CASSPLPLSGEQFF. The variable domain in full, completed from reference TRBV11-2 and TRBJ2-1, reads EAGVAQSPRYKIIEKRQSVAFWCNPISGHATLYWYQQILGQGPKLLIQFQNNGVVDDSQLPKDRFSAERLKGVDSTLKIQPAKLEDSAVYLCASSPLPLSGEQFFGPGTRLTVL.

The V and J genes are TRBV5-1 and TRBJ1-2; 10 nucleotides match TRBD1. Trimming removed 4 bases from V and 7 bases from J; junction bases left unmatched: 7. The CDR3 is 14 residues long. CDR1 and CDR2 (germline): SGHRS, YFSETQ. The CDR3 loop reads CASSLTGTGVGYTF. The CDR3 region has the DNA TGCGCCAGCAGCCTTACCGGGACAGGGGTTGGCTACACCTTC. Based on the CDR3 plus reference TRBV5-1 and TRBJ1-2, the full variable domain is KAGVTQTPRYLIKTRGQQVTLSCSPISGHRSVSWYQQTPGQGLQFLFEYFSETQRNKGNFPGRFSGRQFSNSRSEMNVSTLELGDSALYLCASSLTGTGVGYTFGSGTRLTVV.

The J gene is TRBJ2-7, the V gene TRBV5-6, with 11 bases that match TRBD2. Germline V lookup: CDR1 SGHDT, CDR2 YYEEEE. CDR3 length: 15 amino acids. V gave up 4 bases and J gave up 2 bases; unmatched junction bases: 5. The CDR3 region has the DNA TGTGCCAGCAGCCGTACTAGCGGGAGTACCTACGAGCAGTACTTC. It codes for CASSRTSGSTYEQYF. The full variable domain, rest sourced from reference TRBV5-6 and TRBJ2-7, is DAGVTQSPTHLIKTRGQQVTLRCSPKSGHDTVSWYQQALGQGPQFIFQYYEEEERQRGNFPDRFSGHQFPNYSSELNVNALLLGDSALYLCASSRTSGSTYEQYFGPGTRLTVT.

This clone occurred once. The chain combines TRBV5-1 with TRBJ2-1; the match to TRBD2 covers 15 bases. The germline gives CDR1 SGHRS, CDR2 YFSETQ. The CDR3 runs to 21 residues. The trim removed 1 base at V and 4 bases at J, leaving 15 bases unmatched. Written as DNA, the CDR3 is TGCGCCAGCAGCTTGTCCTGGGGGACTAGCGGGAGGCCGACCCTTTACAATGAGCAGTTCTTC. As protein: CASSLSWGTSGRPTLYNEQFF.

The J gene is TRBJ1-2, the V gene TRBV7-2; tentatively, D is TRBD1 (6 bases). Germline V CDR1 and CDR2: SGHTA, FQGNSA. The CDR3 extends over 14 amino acids. Trimming took 2 bases from V and 2 from J, leaving 9 bases between them. The CDR3 sequence: CASSLQGSNYGYTF. In DNA form, the CDR3 reads TGTGCCAGCAGCTTACAGGGGTCGAACTATGGCTACACCTTC. The complete variable domain, with remaining parts taken from reference TRBV7-2 and TRBJ1-2, reads GAGVSQSPSNKVTEKGKDVELRCDPISGHTALYWYRQSLGQGLEFLIYFQGNSAPDKSGLPSDRFSAERTGGSVSTLTIQRTQQEDSAVYLCASSLQGSNYGYTFGSGTRLTVV.

The V gene is TRBV28, the J gene TRBJ2-7; a possible D gene is TRBD2 (6 bases). The ends were cut back, 3 bases at V and 3 bases at J, with 12 bases in the middle. CDR3 size: 14 residues. The germline V gene has CDR1 MDHEN and CDR2 SYDVKM. CDR3 protein: CASSFPGLGYEQYF. CDR3 nucleotide sequence: TGTGCCAGCAGTTTCCCGGGACTGGGCTACGAGCAGTACTTC. Using reference TRBV28 and TRBJ2-7 for the parts outside the CDR3, the full variable domain is DVKVTQSSRYLVKRTGEKVFLECVQDMDHENMFWYRQDPGLGLRLIYFSYDVKMKEKGDIPEGYSVSREKKERFSLILESASTNQTSMYLCASSFPGLGYEQYFGPGTRLTVT.

The gene calls are TRBV12-3 or TRBV12-4 and TRBJ1-6, with D hard to call. The CDR3 consists of 12 residues. V gave up 6 bases and J gave up 8 bases, with 8 bases separating them. CDR3 DNA sequence: TGTGCCAGCAGGGCAGGTTATTCACCCCTCCACTTT. Its protein product is CASRAGYSPLHF.

J is TRBJ2-1 and V is TRBV6-5, with a possible D match to TRBD2 (6 bases). Germline CDR1 reads MNHEY; CDR2 reads SVGAGI. The CDR3 sequence is 13 residues long. V dropped 7 bases and J dropped 5 bases, with 12 bases sitting between them. CDR3 in amino acids: CASTGVFNNEQFF. As DNA, the CDR3 is TGTGCCAGCACGGGGGTTTTCAACAATGAGCAGTTCTTC.

In its sample, this clone was seen once. The CDR3 here is CASKLPGQGAPSFSGYTF. DNA of the CDR3: TGTGCCAGCAAACTTCCGGGACAGGGGGCTCCGAGTTTTAGTGGCTACACCTTC. This chain joins TRBV5-6 and TRBJ1-2, with TRBD1 matching over 12 bases. Germline V gene sequence: CDR1 SGHDT, CDR2 YYEEEE. The CDR3 is 18 residues long. Trimming took 6 bases from V and 7 from J; bases not matched to a gene: 19.

The rearrangement links TRBV12-2 to TRBJ2-7; TRBD2, the table's D call, was not compared with the DNA. TRBV12-2 is marked as a pseudogene. This CDR3 is 16 amino acids long. CDR3 coding DNA: TGTGCAAGTCGCTTATTGTTAGCGGGGCTCTCCTACGAGCAGTACTTC. Protein: CASRLLLAGLSYEQYF.

The chain links TRBV5-1 to TRBJ1-1; D unclear. Germline CDR1 is SGHRS and CDR2 is YFSETQ. This CDR3 comprises 14 residues. V lost 0 bases and J lost 2, with 8 bases in between. The CDR3 bases are TGCGCCAGCAGCTTGGGAGGGTTCAACACTGAAGCTTTCTTT. This encodes CASSLGGFNTEAFF.

The V call is TRBV5-5, the J call TRBJ2-7; tentative D call: TRBD2 (5 bases). Germline V CDR1 and CDR2: SGHKS, YYEKEE (reference sequence). The ends were cut back, 8 bases at V and 0 bases at J, with 15 bases in the middle. The CDR3 consists of 14 residues. The CDR3, as DNA: TGTGCCAGTACTGAATTCGGGGTCTCCTACGAGCAGTACTTC. It is translated as CASTEFGVSYEQYF.

J is TRBJ2-3 and V is TRBV13; a possible D gene is TRBD1 (6 bases). The V end lost 8 bases, the J end lost 4 bases, and 13 bases lay between the germline ends. This CDR3 region has 13 residues. CDR1 is PRHDT, CDR2 FYEKMQ, per germline (reference sequence). CDR3 coding DNA: TGTGCCAGCGGGCAGGGGTACGCAGATACGCAGTATTTT. It codes for CASGQGYADTQYF.

The chain links TRBV6-2 or TRBV6-3 to TRBJ2-6; 10 nucleotides agree with TRBD2. The CDR3 is 18 amino acids. CDR1 MNHEY and CDR2 SVGEGT come from the germline V gene. V lost 5 bases and J lost 0; bases outside the gene matches: 7. CDR3 sequence reads: CASSAGLAVSSGANVLTF. The CDR3 bases are TGTGCCAGCAGTGCCGGACTAGCGGTCTCCTCTGGGGCCAACGTCCTGACTTTC.

The CDR3 nucleotides are TGTGCCAGCAGTGATGTAGATAACTATGGCTACACCTTC. Residues: CASSDVDNYGYTF. The V and J genes are TRBV6-1 and TRBJ1-2; D remains unclear. V dropped 3 bases and J dropped 1 base, with 6 bases sitting between them. Germline V CDR1 and CDR2: MNHNS, SASEGT. This CDR3 contains 13 residues.

This chain links TRBV6-5 with TRBJ1-2; D remains unclear. V lost 2 bases, J lost 4 bases, and 11 bases lay in between. This CDR3 region has 14 residues. Germline V gene data show CDR1 as MNHEY and CDR2 as SVGAGI. The CDR3 DNA sequence: TGTGCCAGCAGTTACGGGATGGGGAGCTATGGCTACACCTTC. Translation gives CASSYGMGSYGYTF.

The gene calls are TRBV9 and TRBJ2-5, with a weak D call TRBD2 (6 bases). Trimming pared 1 base from V and 2 bases from J, leaving 15 bases between. This CDR3 comprises 16 residues. Germline V gene lookup returns CDR1 SGDLS and CDR2 YYNGEE. The CDR3 coding sequence is TGTGCCAGCAGCGTAATGGGGGGTGACCCTCAAGAGACCCAGTACTTC. This gives the protein CASSVMGGDPQETQYF.

V and J are TRBV5-4 and TRBJ2-1; 8 nucleotides align to TRBD2. CDR1 is SGHNT, CDR2 YYREEE, per germline (reference sequence). This CDR3 has 15 residues. V lost 4 bases, J lost 3 bases, and 6 bases stayed unmatched. The CDR3 bases are TGTGCCAGCAGCACCTCTAGCGGGTACTACAATGAGCAGTTCTTC. Its protein product is CASSTSSGYYNEQFF.

The V gene is TRBV6-2 or TRBV6-3, the J gene TRBJ2-7, with D unresolved. V lost 6 bases and J lost 6, with 12 bases in between. Germline V CDR1 and CDR2: MNHEY, SVGEGT. The CDR3 loop spans 12 amino acids. The CDR3 reads CASSHWSSEQYF. CDR3 DNA sequence: TGTGCCAGCAGCCACTGGTCTTCCGAGCAGTACTTC.

The rearrangement joins TRBV5-1 to TRBJ2-5; no clear D gene. Germline loops: CDR1 SGHRS, CDR2 YFSETQ. CDR3 length: 15 amino acids. V lost 0 bases and J 0 bases, leaving 9 bases between the germline ends. CDR3 DNA: TGCGCCAGCAGCTTGGCCAGGTCTAACCAAGAGACCCAGTACTTC. The encoded protein is CASSLARSNQETQYF.

The V and J genes are TRBV7-8 and TRBJ2-5, with 13 bases aligning to TRBD2. Germline CDR1 is SGHVS and CDR2 is FQNEAQ. The V segment lost 5 bases and the J segment 7 bases; nucleotides outside the gene matches: 7. The length of the CDR3 is 15 residues. The CDR3 loop is CASSPRLAGGGTQYF. The CDR3 nucleotides are TGTGCCAGCAGCCCACGACTAGCGGGGGGTGGGACCCAGTACTTC.

V gene TRBV6-1 combines with J gene TRBJ2-5, with TRBD1 matching over 10 bases. The CDR3 sequence is 14 residues long. Germline V gene lookup returns CDR1 MNHNS and CDR2 SASEGT. V trimming: 4 bases; J trimming: 5 bases; junction bases outside the gene matches: 4. The CDR3 DNA reads as TGTGCCAGCAGTGGACAGGGGGCTATGGAGACCCAGTACTTC. As protein: CASSGQGAMETQYF.

The CDR3 sequence: CASSPGQGLDQPQHF. DNA of the CDR3: TGTGCCAGCAGCCCCGGACAGGGGTTGGATCAGCCCCAGCATTTT. V and J are TRBV11-2 and TRBJ1-5; TRBD1 agrees at 9 bases. J was trimmed by 5 bases and V by 5 bases; bases with no gene match: 7. CDR3 length: 15 residues. Per the germline V gene, CDR1 is SGHAT and CDR2 is FQNNGV.

V and J are TRBV7-2 and TRBJ1-6; D call uncertain. The germline V gene has CDR1 SGHTA and CDR2 FQGNSA. This CDR3 comprises 12 residues. Trimming pared 2 bases from V and 8 bases from J, leaving 4 bases between. Written as DNA, the CDR3 is TGTGCCAGCAGCTTATCCTATTCACCCCTCCACTTT. This translates into CASSLSYSPLHF.

The chain carries TRBV10-3 and TRBJ2-7; weak D call: TRBD2 (5 bases). Germline CDR1 and CDR2: ENHRY and SYGVKD. V lost 0 bases and J 5 bases, leaving 14 bases between the germline ends. CDR3 length: 15 amino acids. The chain's CDR3 is CAISESIGDLNEQYF. DNA for the CDR3: TGTGCCATCAGTGAGTCGATCGGGGATCTTAACGAGCAGTACTTC.

The chain combines TRBV9 with TRBJ2-1, with 10 positions matching TRBD2. CDR3 size: 17 residues. V lost 0 bases to trimming and J lost 4 bases; unmatched junction nucleotides: 7. From germline, CDR1 is SGDLS and CDR2 YYNGEE. The CDR3 coding sequence is TGTGCCAGCAGCGTAGTGGAGCGGACTAGCGGTTACAATGAGCAGTTCTTC. Translating it yields CASSVVERTSGYNEQFF.

The chain links TRBV5-1 to TRBJ2-5, with D possibly TRBD1 on 6 matching bases. Trimming stripped 3 bases from V and 1 base from J, with 16 bases between. The CDR3 has 16 amino acids. The V gene's germline CDR1 is SGHRS and CDR2 YFSETQ. CDR3 amino acids: CASSSGAGHRQETQYF. CDR3 sequence (DNA): TGCGCCAGCAGCTCAGGGGCCGGACACCGCCAAGAGACCCAGTACTTC.